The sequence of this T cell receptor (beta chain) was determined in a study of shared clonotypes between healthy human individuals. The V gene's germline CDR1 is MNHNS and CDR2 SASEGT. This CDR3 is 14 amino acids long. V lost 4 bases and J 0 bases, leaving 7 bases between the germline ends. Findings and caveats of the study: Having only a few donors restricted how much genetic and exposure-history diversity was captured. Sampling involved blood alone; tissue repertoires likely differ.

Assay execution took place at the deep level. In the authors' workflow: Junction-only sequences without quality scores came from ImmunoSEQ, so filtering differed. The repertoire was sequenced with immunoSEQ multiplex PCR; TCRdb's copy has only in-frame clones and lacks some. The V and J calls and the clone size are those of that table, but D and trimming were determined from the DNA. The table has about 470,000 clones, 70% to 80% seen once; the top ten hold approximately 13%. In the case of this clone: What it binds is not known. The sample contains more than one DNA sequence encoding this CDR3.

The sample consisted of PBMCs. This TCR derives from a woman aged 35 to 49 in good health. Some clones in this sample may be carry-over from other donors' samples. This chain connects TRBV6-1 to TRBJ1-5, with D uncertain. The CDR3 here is CASSGQLSNQPQHF. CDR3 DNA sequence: TGTGCCAGCAGTGGTCAGCTTAGCAATCAGCCCCAGCATTTT.